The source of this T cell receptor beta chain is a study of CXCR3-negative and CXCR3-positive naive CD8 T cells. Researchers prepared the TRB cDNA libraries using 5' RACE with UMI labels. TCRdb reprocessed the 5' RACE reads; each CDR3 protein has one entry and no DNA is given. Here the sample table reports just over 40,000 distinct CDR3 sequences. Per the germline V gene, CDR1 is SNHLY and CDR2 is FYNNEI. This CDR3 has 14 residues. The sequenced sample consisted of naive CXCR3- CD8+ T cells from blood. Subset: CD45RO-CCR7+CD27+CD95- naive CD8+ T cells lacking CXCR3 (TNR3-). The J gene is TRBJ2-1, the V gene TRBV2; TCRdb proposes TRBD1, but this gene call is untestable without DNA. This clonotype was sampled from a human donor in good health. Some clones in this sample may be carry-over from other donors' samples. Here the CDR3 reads CASSEARTPRRWFF.